The next 22 T cell receptor beta chains were all read from a single sample in a study of blood T cell repertoires in COVID-19 (TCRdb year 2020). Library method: the immunoSEQ multiplex PCR assay. Sourced from immuneACCESS, this table was stored by TCRdb with only in-frame sequences that have V and J called. A share of the clones is absent; for the studies checked, an unresolved V gene accounts for under half, and the remainder has no known explanation. This sample is represented by approximately 150,000 clones; approximately 84% of them were singletons. The top ten clonotypes cover around 2.7% of the sample. Sample: peripheral blood. These receptors were obtained from a woman aged 80 or older with COVID-19, enrolled during active disease.

The rearrangement uses TRBV5-6 and TRBJ2-7; 9 bases map to TRBD2. Germline CDR1 is SGHDT and CDR2 is YYEEEE. The CDR3 has 16 amino acids. J lost 0 bases, V lost 1 base, and 5 bases had no gene match. The CDR3 DNA follows: TGTGCCAGCAGCTTGCCCAGCGGGAGGTCCTCCTACGAGCAGTACTTC. Translation: CASSLPSGRSSYEQYF.

The rearrangement uses TRBV6-5 and TRBJ2-5; tentative D call: TRBD2 (5 bases). V was clipped by 6 bases and J by 2 bases, with 13 bases between them. The CDR3 is made up of 14 amino acids. From germline, CDR1 is MNHEY and CDR2 SVGAGI. The CDR3 spells CASSQRRGQETQYF. The CDR3 DNA reads as TGTGCCAGCAGCCAACGTCGCGGGCAAGAGACCCAGTACTTC.

CDR3: CASSIDELDSGRSYEQYF. CDR3 sequence (DNA): TGTGCCAGTAGTATAGACGAACTGGACAGCGGACGTTCCTACGAGCAGTACTTC. This chain joins TRBV19 and TRBJ2-7; perhaps TRBD1 as D (6 bases). V was shortened by 0 bases and J by 1 base, with 19 bases between the two germline ends. Germline V gene data show CDR1 as LNHDA and CDR2 as SQIVND (reference sequence). There are 18 residues in the CDR3.

The chain uses TRBV4-1 and TRBJ2-3; tentative D call: TRBD1 (5 bases). The CDR3 has 14 residues. The V and J ends lost 1 base and 5 bases respectively, with 10 bases between them. Germline CDR1 is MGHRA and CDR2 is YSYEKL. The DNA of the CDR3 is TGCGCCAGCAGCCAAGTGGCAGGGATAGATACGCAGTATTTT. The encoded protein is CASSQVAGIDTQYF.

The genes are TRBV18 and TRBJ1-2; D is undetermined. Per germline, CDR1 KGHSH and CDR2 LQKENI. This CDR3 region has 13 residues. V was shortened by 3 bases and J by 7 bases, with 12 bases between the two germline ends. In DNA, the CDR3 is TGTGCCAGCTCACCGGGAGATTTAACTGGCTACACCTTC. It encodes CASSPGDLTGYTF.

The V gene is TRBV7-2, the J gene TRBJ2-3, with D unresolved. Trimming took 3 bases from V and 6 from J, leaving 10 bases between them. The CDR3 runs to 13 residues. CDR1 and CDR2 from the germline V gene are SGHTA and FQGNSA. CDR3 sequence: CASSFGWRDTQYF. DNA of the CDR3: TGTGCCAGCAGCTTTGGGTGGCGGGATACGCAGTATTTT.

This rearrangement joins TRBV7-2 to TRBJ2-7; 8 positions agree with TRBD1. The CDR3 runs 14 residues. Germline loops: CDR1 SGHTA, CDR2 FQGNSA. Trimming at V came to 5 bases and at J to 12 bases, leaving 15 bases not matched to a gene. CDR3 residues: CASSDRNDQGARYF. The CDR3 nucleotides are TGTGCCAGCAGCGACAGAAACGACCAGGGGGCGCGGTACTTC.

The V and J genes are TRBV20-1 and TRBJ2-7, with D perhaps TRBD2 (6 bases). Germline CDR1 DFQATT, CDR2 SNEGSKA (reference sequence). V was pared by 3 bases and J by 0 bases, with 12 bases between. The CDR3 spans 14 residues. The CDR3 DNA is TGCAGTGCTAGTCCAGGACTAAGCTCCTACGAGCAGTACTTC. Translation gives CSASPGLSSYEQYF.

The V call is TRBV28, the J call TRBJ2-5, with D tentatively TRBD1 (6 bases). The CDR3 spans 13 residues. Trimming cost V 3 bases and J 1 base, with 6 bases left between them. Germline loops: CDR1 MDHEN, CDR2 SYDVKM. The CDR3 spells CASSLDSQETQYF. CDR3 nucleotides: TGTGCCAGCAGTTTGGACAGCCAAGAGACCCAGTACTTC.

The J gene is TRBJ2-1, the V gene TRBV3-1 (or the pseudogene TRBV3-2), with D unresolved. Between the trimmed V and J ends, which lost 4 bases and 0 bases, there was a span of 19 bases. Germline V gene lookup returns CDR1 LGHDT and CDR2 YNNKEL (reference sequence). This CDR3 is built from 18 residues. In DNA form, the CDR3 reads TGTGCCAGCAGCCTAAAACCTCGTTCGGTAAGCTCCTACAATGAGCAGTTCTTC. Protein: CASSLKPRSVSSYNEQFF.

The chain is built from TRBV19 and TRBJ1-5, with D perhaps matching TRBD1 (5 bases). This CDR3 region has 12 residues. CDR1 LNHDA and CDR2 SQIVND come from the germline V gene (reference sequence). Deletions cut 4 bases from V and 5 bases from J, with 6 bases between. In nucleotides, the CDR3 is TGTGCCAGTAGTACGGGGGATCAGCCCCAGCATTTT. Amino acids: CASSTGDQPQHF. The full variable domain, in which reference TRBV19 and TRBJ1-5 provide the parts outside the CDR3, is DGGITQSPKYLFRKEGQNVTLSCEQNLNHDAMYWYRQDPGQGLRLIYYSQIVNDFQKGDIAEGYSVSREKKESFPLTVTSAQKNPTAFYLCASSTGDQPQHFGDGTRLSIL.

This chain connects TRBV9 to TRBJ2-2; perhaps TRBD1 as D (5 bases). Per the germline V gene, CDR1 is SGDLS and CDR2 is YYNGEE. The CDR3 loop spans 14 amino acids. V lost 3 bases, J lost 4 bases, and 10 bases lay in between. The CDR3 reads CASSDGAITGELFF. The CDR3 nucleotides read TGTGCCAGCAGCGATGGGGCTATCACCGGGGAGCTGTTTTTT.

The rearrangement uses TRBV7-2 and TRBJ1-1; D perhaps matches TRBD1 (5 bases). The germline V and J ends were trimmed by 3 bases and 1 base, with 9 bases remaining between them. Germline-derived CDR1 and CDR2 are SGHTA and FQGNSA. The CDR3 covers 14 residues. In DNA, the CDR3 is TGTGCCAGCAGCTTGGTTGGGGCGAACACTGAAGCTTTCTTT. Residues: CASSLVGANTEAFF.

This rearrangement joins TRBV27 to TRBJ2-3, with D perhaps matching TRBD1 (5 bases). With 4 bases removed from V and 1 base from J, the gap between germline ends came to 9 bases. This CDR3 is 14 amino acids long. CDR1 and CDR2 (germline): MNHEY, SMNVEV (reference sequence). DNA of the CDR3: TGTGCCAGCAGTTGGCAGGGTCGCACAGATACGCAGTATTTT. Encoded protein: CASSWQGRTDTQYF.

Of note for this clone: Other DNA sequences within the sample encode an identical CDR3. The rearrangement joins TRBV18 to TRBJ2-1; TRBD2 matches at 11 bases. This CDR3 is 15 amino acids long. V shed 3 bases and J 3 bases; nucleotides not matched to a gene: 1. CDR1 and CDR2 (germline): KGHSH, LQKENI. Written as DNA, the CDR3 is TGTGCCAGCTCACCGGGACTAGCGGACTACAATGAGCAGTTCTTC. Its translation is CASSPGLADYNEQFF.

The genes are TRBV18 and TRBJ2-2; TRBD2 matches at 10 bases. CDR1 is KGHSH and CDR2 is LQKENI in the germline V gene. The CDR3 runs to 18 residues. Unmatched junction bases numbered 10, after V lost 3 bases and J lost 3 bases. As DNA, the CDR3 is TGTGCCAGCTCACCGGCCCCAACTAGCGGGGAGGACACCGGGGAGCTGTTTTTT. This encodes CASSPAPTSGEDTGELFF.

CDR3 nucleotide sequence: TGTGCCAACCTGACAGTGAGTATGTATGGCTACACCTTC. This sequence encodes CANLTVSMYGYTF. The chain uses TRBV30 and TRBJ1-2, with D maybe TRBD1 (5 bases). Germline V gene data show CDR1 as GTSNPN and CDR2 as SVGIG (reference sequence). This CDR3 contains 13 residues. V lost 8 bases and J lost 5, with 18 bases in between.

Only a few counts were recorded for this clone. Other nucleotide sequences from this sample produce the same CDR3. The J gene is TRBJ2-5, the V gene TRBV29-1; D may be TRBD2 (5 bases). Looked up from germline, CDR1 is SQVTM and CDR2 is ANQGSEA. The CDR3 contains 11 residues. Trimming stripped 5 bases from V and 5 bases from J, with 9 bases between. CDR3 nucleotides: TGCAGCGTTCTCCGAGGGGAGACCCAGTACTTC. This encodes CSVLRGETQYF.

The gene calls are TRBV3-1 (or the pseudogene TRBV3-2) and TRBJ1-2; 7 bases agree with TRBD1. The V segment lost 3 bases and the J segment 5 bases; nucleotides outside the gene matches: 15. The CDR3 is made up of 17 amino acids. The germline V gene has CDR1 LGHDT and CDR2 YNNKEL (reference sequence). The CDR3 DNA is TGTGCCAGCAGCCAGGAGGGGGCTAGGGGCAGCAGATATGGCTACACCTTC. As protein: CASSQEGARGSRYGYTF.

The chain employs TRBV18 and TRBJ2-2; 9 bases are a match to TRBD1. Germline V gene lookup returns CDR1 KGHSH and CDR2 LQKENI. Losses at the gene ends were 3 bases for V and 0 bases for J; bases not matched to a gene: 2. The CDR3 has 16 residues. The CDR3 DNA reads as TGTGCCAGCTCACCGGGACAGGGCTCGAACACCGGGGAGCTGTTTTTT. Protein product: CASSPGQGSNTGELFF.

This chain connects TRBV25-1 to TRBJ1-4, with unresolved D. The CDR3 is 14 residues long. V lost 3 bases to trimming and J lost 4 bases, with 9 bases between them. Looked up from germline, CDR1 is MGHDK and CDR2 is SYGVNS. Here the CDR3 reads CASSETTFNEKLFF. DNA for the CDR3: TGTGCCAGCAGTGAGACAACTTTTAATGAAAAACTGTTTTTT.

This chain uses TRBV5-1 with TRBJ2-3; 7 positions match TRBD2. CDR1 is SGHRS and CDR2 is YFSETQ in the germline V gene. After removal of 3 bases from V and 0 bases from J, the junction contained 4 bases not matched to a gene. CDR3 length: 15 residues. The CDR3 reads CASSYGLDSTDTQYF. The CDR3 nucleotides read TGCGCCAGCAGCTACGGACTAGACAGCACAGATACGCAGTATTTT.